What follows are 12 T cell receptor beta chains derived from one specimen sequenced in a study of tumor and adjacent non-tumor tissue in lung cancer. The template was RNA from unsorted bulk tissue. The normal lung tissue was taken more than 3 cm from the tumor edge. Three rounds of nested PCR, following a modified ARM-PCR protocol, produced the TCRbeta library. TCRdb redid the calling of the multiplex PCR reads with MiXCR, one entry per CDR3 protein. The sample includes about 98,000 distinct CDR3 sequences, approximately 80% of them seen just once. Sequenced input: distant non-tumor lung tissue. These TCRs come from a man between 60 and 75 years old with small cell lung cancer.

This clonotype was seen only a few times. Written as DNA, the CDR3 is TGTGCCAGCAGCTTAGGCGGGCCCAAAGGTATGAACACTGAAGCTTTCTTT. Its protein is CASSLGGPKGMNTEAFF. The chain has TRBV11-2 and TRBJ1-1; unclear D gene. The germline gives CDR1 SGHAT, CDR2 FQNNGV. CDR3 length equals 17 residues. Trimming shortened V by 1 base and J by 0 bases, and 15 bases separated the two germline ends.

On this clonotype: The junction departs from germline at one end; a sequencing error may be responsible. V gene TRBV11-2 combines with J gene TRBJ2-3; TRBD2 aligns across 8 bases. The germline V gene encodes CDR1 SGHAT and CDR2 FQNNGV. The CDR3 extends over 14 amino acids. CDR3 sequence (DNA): TGTGCCAGCAGCCTAGAAGCGGGGGTACAAACGCAGTATTTT. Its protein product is CASSLEAGVQTQYF.

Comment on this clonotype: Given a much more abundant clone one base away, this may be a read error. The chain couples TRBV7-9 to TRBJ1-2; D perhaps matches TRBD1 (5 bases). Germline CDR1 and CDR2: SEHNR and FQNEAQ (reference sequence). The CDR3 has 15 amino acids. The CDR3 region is CASRPGTRVEGGYSF. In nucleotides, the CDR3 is TGTGCCAGCAGACCTGGGACCAGGGTAGAAGGAGGCTACAGCTTC.

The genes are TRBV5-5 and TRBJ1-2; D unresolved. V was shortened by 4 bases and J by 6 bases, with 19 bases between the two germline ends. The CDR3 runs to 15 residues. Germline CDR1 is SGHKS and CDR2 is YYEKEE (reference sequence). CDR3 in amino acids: CASSRLGERLDGYTF. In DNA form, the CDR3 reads TGTGCCAGCAGCCGTCTCGGGGAGAGGTTGGATGGCTACACCTTC. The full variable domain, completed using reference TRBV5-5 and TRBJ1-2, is DAGVTQSPTHLIKTRGQQVTLRCSPISGHKSVSWYQQVLGQGPQFIFQYYEKEERGRGNFPDRFSARQFPNYSSELNVNALLLGDSALYLCASSRLGERLDGYTFGSGTRLTVV.

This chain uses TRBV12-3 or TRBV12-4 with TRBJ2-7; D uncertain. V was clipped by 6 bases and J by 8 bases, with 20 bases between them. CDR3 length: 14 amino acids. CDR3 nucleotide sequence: TGTGCCAGCAGCACCTCCCTGATAGGGCCGAAGCAGTACTTC. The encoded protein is CASSTSLIGPKQYF.

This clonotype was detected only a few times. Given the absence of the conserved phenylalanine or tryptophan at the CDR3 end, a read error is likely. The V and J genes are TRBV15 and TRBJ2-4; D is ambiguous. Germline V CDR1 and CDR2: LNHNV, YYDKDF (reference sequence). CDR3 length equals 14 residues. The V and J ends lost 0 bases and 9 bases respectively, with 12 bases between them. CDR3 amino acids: CATSRDHQDAIQYL. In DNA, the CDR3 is TGTGCCACCAGCAGAGATCATCAGGACGCCATTCAGTACCTC.

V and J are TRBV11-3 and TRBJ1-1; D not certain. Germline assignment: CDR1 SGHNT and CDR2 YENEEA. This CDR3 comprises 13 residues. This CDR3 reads CVSSKEGGTEAFF. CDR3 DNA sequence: TGTGTAAGCAGTAAAGAGGGAGGTACTGAAGCTTTCTTT.

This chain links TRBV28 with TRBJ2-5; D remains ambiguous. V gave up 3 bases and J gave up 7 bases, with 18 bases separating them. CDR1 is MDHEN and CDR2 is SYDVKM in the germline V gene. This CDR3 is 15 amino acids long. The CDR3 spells CASSFLSVSKGTQYF. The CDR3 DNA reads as TGTGCCAGCAGTTTTCTCTCGGTATCCAAAGGGACCCAGTACTTC.

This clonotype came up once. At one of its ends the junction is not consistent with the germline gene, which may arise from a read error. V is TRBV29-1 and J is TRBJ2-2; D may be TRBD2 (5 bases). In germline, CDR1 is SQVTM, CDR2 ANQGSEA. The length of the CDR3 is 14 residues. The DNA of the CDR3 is TGCACCGTTTCGACTACTTCGAACACCGGGGAGCTCTTTTTT. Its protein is CTVSTTSNTGELFF.

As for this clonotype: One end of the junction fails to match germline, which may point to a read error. This CDR3 reads CASNYSGEVGKEHFF. CDR3 in DNA: TGTGCCAGCAATTACTCTGGGGAAGTGGGTAAGGAGCACTTCTTC. The J gene is TRBJ2-1, the V gene TRBV6-5; no reliable D call. This CDR3 has 15 amino acids. Germline CDR1 and CDR2: MNHEY and SVGAGI.

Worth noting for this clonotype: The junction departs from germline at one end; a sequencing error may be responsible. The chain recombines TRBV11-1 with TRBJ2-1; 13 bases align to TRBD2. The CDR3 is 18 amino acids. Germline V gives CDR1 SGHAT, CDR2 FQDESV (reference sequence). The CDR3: CAISSDSRTSGSGDEQFF. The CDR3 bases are TGTGCCATCAGCTCCGACTCGAGGACTAGCGGGAGCGGTGATGAGCAGTTCTTC.

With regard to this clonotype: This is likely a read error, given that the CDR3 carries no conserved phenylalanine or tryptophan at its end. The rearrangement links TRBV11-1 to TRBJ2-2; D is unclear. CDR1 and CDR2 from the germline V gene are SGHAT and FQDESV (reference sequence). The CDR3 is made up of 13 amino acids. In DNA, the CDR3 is TGTCCCAGCAGCCCGCGACTGGACGGGGAGCTGTTTTCT. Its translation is CPSSPRLDGELFS.